The clone carrying this TCR beta chain was seen a few times. The antigen remains unidentified. The source of the sample is a study of cytomegalovirus exposure and HLA in healthy donors. Study observations and caveats: Earlier analysis looked at TCR beta V segments, and most were productive about 90% or about 30% of the time.

Primers for the PCR totalled 60 Vbeta and 13 Jbeta. Assay: immunoSEQ multiplex PCR; the TCRdb copy retains only in-frame clones and omits some. The data show 100,000 to 150,000 clones, roughly 73% seen once. The junction had 11 bases not matched to a gene; V was cut back by 1 base and J by 4 bases. The CDR3 is 19 amino acids. Germline assignment: CDR1 SGHTA and CDR2 FQGNSA. The TCR comes from a man aged 55 to 69 in good health and CMV-seropositive. What was sequenced was PBMCs. V and J are TRBV7-2 and TRBJ2-5; 14 nucleotides line up with TRBD2. The CDR3 sequence is CASSLDPQTSGGARETQYF. CDR3 coding DNA: TGTGCCAGCAGCTTAGACCCCCAGACTAGCGGGGGGGCAAGAGAGACCCAGTACTTC.